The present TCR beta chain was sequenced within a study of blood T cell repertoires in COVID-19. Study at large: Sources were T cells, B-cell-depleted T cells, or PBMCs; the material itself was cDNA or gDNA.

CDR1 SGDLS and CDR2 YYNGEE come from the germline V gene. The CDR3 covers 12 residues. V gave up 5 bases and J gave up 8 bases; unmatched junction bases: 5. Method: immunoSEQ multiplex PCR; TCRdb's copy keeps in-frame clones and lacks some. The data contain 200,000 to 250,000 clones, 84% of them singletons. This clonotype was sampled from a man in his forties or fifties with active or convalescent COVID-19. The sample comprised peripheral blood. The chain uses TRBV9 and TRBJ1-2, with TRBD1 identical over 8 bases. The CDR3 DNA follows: TGTGCCAGCAGTCGCGACAGGGGCGGCTACACCTTC. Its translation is CASSRDRGGYTF. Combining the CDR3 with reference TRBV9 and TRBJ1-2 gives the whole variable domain DSGVTQTPKHLITATGQRVTLRCSPRSGDLSVYWYQQSLDQGLQFLIQYYNGEERAKGNILERFSAQQFPDLHSELNLSSLELGDSALYFCASSRDRGGYTFGSGTRLTVV.